The 12 T cell receptor beta chains below were found in one sample sequenced in a study of shared T cell receptors in the human thymus. Some clones are missing from TCRdb's copy, which holds only in-frame ones; the method was immunoSEQ multiplex PCR. The profile shows approximately 400,000 clones, more than 85% of them singletons. Sequenced material: thymocytes. These receptors were taken from a human donor.

This chain links TRBV15 with TRBJ1-1, with TRBD1 matching over 7 bases. The length of the CDR3 is 15 residues. Germline loops: CDR1 LNHNV, CDR2 YYDKDF (reference sequence). After removal of 1 base from V and 4 bases from J, the junction contained 6 bases not matched to a gene. The CDR3 loop is CATSRGPHRGTEAFF. CDR3 nucleotide sequence: TGTGCCACCAGCAGAGGTCCCCACAGGGGCACTGAAGCTTTCTTT.

V gene TRBV27 combines with J gene TRBJ2-5, with D perhaps TRBD1 (5 bases). Per the germline V gene, CDR1 is MNHEY and CDR2 is SMNVEV (reference sequence). Trimming took off 4 bases at V and 5 bases at J, with 17 bases between the two ends. The length of the CDR3 is 15 residues. The CDR3 region has the DNA TGTGCCAGCAGTTCGACCCCTCCCCAGGGTGAGACCCAGTACTTC. This gives the protein CASSSTPPQGETQYF.

The count of this clone is one. The V call is TRBV29-1, the J call TRBJ2-1; perhaps TRBD1 as D (6 bases). The V end lost 3 bases, the J end lost 15 bases, and 15 bases lay between the germline ends. From germline, CDR1 is SQVTM and CDR2 ANQGSEA. There are 11 residues in the CDR3. The CDR3 spells CSVDPGDPRFF. CDR3 bases: TGCAGCGTTGACCCAGGGGACCCCAGGTTCTTC.

The V call is TRBV14, the J call TRBJ2-1, with no clear D. The CDR3 loop spans 14 amino acids. Trimming left V 3 bases short and J 5 bases short, with 11 bases between. Germline V gene lookup returns CDR1 SGHDN and CDR2 FVKESK. CDR3 bases: TGTGCCAGCAGCCAGGAGAAAGGGAACAATGAGCAGTTCTTC. It encodes CASSQEKGNNEQFF. The variable domain in full, completed from reference TRBV14 and TRBJ2-1, reads EAGVTQFPSHSVIEKGQTVTLRCDPISGHDNLYWYRRVMGKEIKFLLHFVKESKQDESGMPNNRFLAERTGGTYSTLKVQPAELEDSGVYFCASSQEKGNNEQFFGPGTRLTVL.

The V call is TRBV9, the J call TRBJ2-1; 7 bases agree with TRBD2. Germline V gene sequence: CDR1 SGDLS, CDR2 YYNGEE. The length of the CDR3 is 18 residues. The trim removed 0 bases at V and 6 bases at J, leaving 15 bases unmatched. This chain's CDR3 is CASSVGRGGPFRTNEQFF. The CDR3 nucleotides are TGTGCCAGCAGCGTAGGTAGGGGAGGGCCGTTCAGGACCAATGAGCAGTTCTTC.

This chain uses TRBV12-5 with TRBJ2-5, with 8 positions matching TRBD1. With 0 bases clipped from V and 1 base from J, the junction kept 7 bases outside the gene matches. CDR1 LGHNT and CDR2 FRNRAP come from the germline V gene. The CDR3 is 17 amino acids. The CDR3 loop is CASGLVPPQGGQETQYF. The DNA for the CDR3 is TGTGCTAGTGGTTTGGTACCCCCACAGGGGGGCCAAGAGACCCAGTACTTC.

This clone showed up just once. CDR3 sequence (DNA): TGTGCCAGTAGTTCCCGGGACAGGGGAGGGAACTATGGCTACACCTTC. Amino acid sequence: CASSSRDRGGNYGYTF. The chain links TRBV19 to TRBJ1-2, with 10 bases identical to TRBD1. This CDR3 spans 16 amino acids. Trimming at V came to 5 bases and at J to 2 bases, leaving 8 bases not matched to a gene. CDR1 and CDR2 from the germline V gene are LNHDA and SQIVND (reference sequence).

This chain uses TRBV30 with TRBJ1-5, with D possibly TRBD1 on 5 matching bases. This CDR3 comprises 14 residues. CDR1 is GTSNPN, CDR2 SVGIG, per germline (reference sequence). The V end lost 0 bases, the J end lost 5 bases, and 11 bases lay between the germline ends. CDR3: CAWSVQVNDQPQHF. CDR3 coding DNA: TGTGCCTGGAGTGTACAGGTAAACGATCAGCCCCAGCATTTT.

The chain employs TRBV19 and TRBJ2-1; 7 nucleotides align to TRBD2. This CDR3 is 18 amino acids long. Germline lookup yields CDR1 LNHDA and CDR2 SQIVND (reference sequence). V lost 7 bases and J lost 5; bases outside the gene matches: 20. The CDR3 loop reads CASKVGDYGRDPHNEQFF. In DNA form, the CDR3 reads TGTGCCAGTAAGGTGGGGGACTACGGACGGGACCCCCACAATGAGCAGTTCTTC. The full variable domain, completed using reference TRBV19 and TRBJ2-1, is DGGITQSPKYLFRKEGQNVTLSCEQNLNHDAMYWYRQDPGQGLRLIYYSQIVNDFQKGDIAEGYSVSREKKESFPLTVTSAQKNPTAFYLCASKVGDYGRDPHNEQFFGPGTRLTVL.

The rearrangement links TRBV2 to TRBJ1-1; TRBD1 matches at 9 bases. Germline V gives CDR1 SNHLY, CDR2 FYNNEI. V shed 8 bases, J shed 0 bases, and the junction held 7 bases outside the gene matches. CDR3 length: 15 residues. The CDR3 sequence is CASHRDRDMNTEAFF. Here the CDR3 DNA reads TGTGCCAGCCACCGGGACAGGGACATGAACACTGAAGCTTTCTTT.

The chain is built from TRBV28 and TRBJ2-7; 7 nucleotides line up with TRBD1. V trimming: 4 bases; J trimming: 6 bases; junction bases outside the gene matches: 9. The CDR3 loop spans 14 amino acids. Germline V gene sequence: CDR1 MDHEN, CDR2 SYDVKM. CDR3 residues: CASSYPGQLAEQYF. The CDR3 coding sequence is TGTGCCAGCAGTTACCCGGGACAGTTAGCCGAGCAGTACTTC.

The chain employs TRBV5-4 and TRBJ1-1; 8 nucleotides align to TRBD1. Unmatched junction bases numbered 6, after V lost 4 bases and J lost 1 base. Germline CDR1 and CDR2: SGHNT and YYREEE (reference sequence). CDR3 length: 15 residues. CDR3 DNA: TGTGCCAGCAGCGACCCCGGGACAGGGAACACTGAAGCTTTCTTT. Protein product: CASSDPGTGNTEAFF.